Shown below are 7 T cell receptor beta chains from a single sample sequenced in a study of T cells in Graves' hyperthyroidism and ophthalmopathy. TCR beta CDR3 sequences were amplified from RNA transcripts. First-round RT-PCR targeting the TCR CDR3 was performed with the HTBI primer set. MiXCR, run by TCRdb on the multiplex PCR reads, gives a single entry per CDR3 protein. The sample contains about 520,000 distinct CDR3 sequences, roughly a quarter of which appear only once. Sequenced material: blood. Receptors originate from a woman in her twenties or thirties with Graves' ophthalmopathy.

This chain uses TRBV6-2 or TRBV6-3 with TRBJ2-7; perhaps TRBD1 as D (5 bases). Per the germline V gene, CDR1 is MNHEY and CDR2 is SVGEGT. The CDR3 is 17 amino acids. Trimming removed 1 base at V and 4 bases at J, with 20 bases between. DNA for the CDR3: TGTGCCAGCAGTTACTTCTCCAGGGTACGTCAGCGATACGAGCAGTACTTC. Translation: CASSYFSRVRQRYEQYF.

Ten or more counts support this clonotype. The V gene is TRBV6-5, the J gene TRBJ1-2; D uncertain. The CDR3 is 13 residues long. Trimming shortened V by 0 bases and J by 8 bases, and 10 bases separated the two germline ends. Germline assignment: CDR1 MNHEY and CDR2 SVGAGI. The CDR3, as DNA: TGTGCCAGCAGTTACTCGACTATGGCGGGCTACACCTTC. It yields the protein CASSYSTMAGYTF.

As regards this clonotype: A much larger clonotype is one base distant, so this may be a read error. The chain has TRBV9 and TRBJ1-2; 7 bases map to TRBD1. The germline CDR1 and CDR2 sequences are SGDLS and YYNGEE. The CDR3 consists of 15 residues. Trimming at V came to 3 bases and at J to 8 bases, leaving 13 bases not matched to a gene. The CDR3 DNA reads TGTGCCAGCAGCGAAAACTCCGGGACAGCCTTCGGCTACACCTTC. Amino acids: CASSENSGTAFGYTF.

V is TRBV12-3 or TRBV12-4 and J is TRBJ1-1, with D perhaps TRBD1 (6 bases). The CDR3 is made up of 12 amino acids. Trimming shortened V by 6 bases and J by 6 bases, and 11 bases separated the two germline ends. This CDR3 is CASRVQGAEAFF. DNA of the CDR3: TGTGCCAGCAGGGTACAGGGAGCTGAAGCTTTCTTT.

This clonotype was found many times. The chain uses TRBV27 and TRBJ1-5; no clear D. CDR3 length: 14 amino acids. V was shortened by 6 bases and J by 2 bases, with 11 bases between the two germline ends. In germline, CDR1 is MNHEY, CDR2 SMNVEV (reference sequence). The CDR3 region is CASRLSFGNQPQHF. CDR3 nucleotide sequence: TGTGCCAGCAGGCTTAGTTTCGGCAATCAGCCCCAGCATTTT.

This clonotype has ten or more counts. The gene calls are TRBV29-1 and TRBJ2-5; D is perhaps TRBD1 (6 bases). The germline V and J ends were trimmed by 6 bases and 2 bases, with 10 bases remaining between them. Germline CDR1 and CDR2: SQVTM and ANQGSEA. This CDR3 is built from 12 residues. The CDR3 DNA reads TGCAGCGTCCGTGGACAGCAAGAGACCCAGTACTTC. This codes for CSVRGQQETQYF.

A note on this clonotype: The germline gene is not matched at one end of the junction; a read error may be the cause. The CDR3 spells CASSFGIANYGYTF. DNA of the CDR3: TGTGCCAGCAGTTTCGGAATAGCTAACTATGGTTACACCTTC. V is TRBV6-2 or TRBV6-3 and J is TRBJ1-2; D gene ambiguous. The CDR3 is 14 residues long. CDR1 is MNHEY and CDR2 is SVGEGT in the germline V gene.